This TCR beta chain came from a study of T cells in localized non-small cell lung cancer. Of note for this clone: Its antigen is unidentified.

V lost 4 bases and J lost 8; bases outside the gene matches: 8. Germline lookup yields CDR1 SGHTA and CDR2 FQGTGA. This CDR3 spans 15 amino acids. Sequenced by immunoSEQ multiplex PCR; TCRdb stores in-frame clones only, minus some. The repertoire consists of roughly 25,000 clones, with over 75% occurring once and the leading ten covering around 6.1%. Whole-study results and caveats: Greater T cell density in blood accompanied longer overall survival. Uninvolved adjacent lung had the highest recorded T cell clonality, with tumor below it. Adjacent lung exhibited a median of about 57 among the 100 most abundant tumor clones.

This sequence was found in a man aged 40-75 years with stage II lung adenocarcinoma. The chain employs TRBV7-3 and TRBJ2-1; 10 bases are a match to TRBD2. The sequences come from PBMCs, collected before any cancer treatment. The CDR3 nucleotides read TGTGCCAGCAGCTCTTGGACTAGCGGAGGAGATGAGCAGTTCTTC. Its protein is CASSSWTSGGDEQFF.